The rows below give T cell receptor beta chains drawn from one sample of a study of blood T cell repertoires in COVID-19. TCRdb keeps only in-frame clones here, not all; method: immunoSEQ multiplex PCR. The sample includes roughly 150,000 clones, approximately 84% of them seen just once. Sequenced material: peripheral blood. Source of these receptors: a man in his 70s with active or convalescent COVID-19. CDR3s include the opening cysteine and the closing phenylalanine or tryptophan. D genes are given only for firm matches. Size tells how often a clone was seen (once, few, many) or the class of an expanded clone, and some rows leave it out.

>TRBJ2-4|few|TRBV7-6|TRBD2
TGTGCCAGCAGCTTAGGAGGGACTAGCGGCAAAAACATTCAGTACTTC
CASSLGGTSGKNIQYF
>TRBJ1-3|-|TRBV6-5|-
TGTGCCAGCTCCGGAGGAAAAAACACCATATATTTT
CASSGGKNTIYF
>TRBJ1-2|-|TRBV6-6|-
TGTGCCAGCAGGAATGTCCAGACCCCTCGGGGTGGCTACACCTTC
CASRNVQTPRGGYTF
>TRBJ2-3|-|TRBV5-1|TRBD2
TGCGCCAGCAGCTCGAGACTAGCGGGGGGCGCTAGCACAGATACGCAGTATTTT
CASSSRLAGGASTDTQYF
>TRBJ1-3|-|TRBV4-3|-
TGCGCCAGCAGCCAAGGGCTTCGCTTAGGGGACACCATATATTTT
CASSQGLRLGDTIYF
>TRBJ2-5|few|TRBV3-1/TRBV3-2|-
TGTGCCAGCAGCCAAAGGGGTGTTAAGACCCAGTACTTC
CASSQRGVKTQYF
>TRBJ2-3|-|TRBV13|-
TGTGCCAGCAGCTTACTCCAGCGGGATACGCAGTATTTT
CASSLLQRDTQYF
>TRBJ2-3|-|TRBV28|-
TGTGCCAGCAGAACTAGCACAGATACGCAGTATTTT
CASRTSTDTQYF
>TRBJ2-7|-|TRBV30|TRBD1
TGTGCCTGGGTCCGGGACAGGGGGAACGAGCAGTACTTC
CAWVRDRGNEQYF
>TRBJ2-3|-|TRBV3-1/TRBV3-2|-
TGTGCCAGCAGCCCACGACTGGTCGGCACAGATACGCAGTATTTT
CASSPRLVGTDTQYF
>TRBJ1-1|-|TRBV29-1|-
TGCAGCGTTGTAGGACAGCCGAACACTGAAGCTTTCTTT
CSVVGQPNTEAFF
>TRBJ1-4|-|TRBV7-2|TRBD1
TGTGCCAGCAGCTTTGATTACCGGACAGGTGAAAAACTGTTTTTT
CASSFDYRTGEKLFF
>TRBJ1-3|-|TRBV11-2|-
TGTGCCAGCAGCTCCCTCTCTGGAAACACCATATATTTT
CASSSLSGNTIYF
>TRBJ2-5|-|TRBV27|-
TGTGCCAGCAGTCCACAACAGGCCAGAGAGACCCAGTACTTC
CASSPQQARETQYF
>TRBJ1-2|-|TRBV4-2|-
TGTGCCAGCAGCCCCAGAAGTGGCGGACCGGGAGATGGCTACACCTTC
CASSPRSGGPGDGYTF
>TRBJ1-2|-|TRBV9|-
TGTGCCAGCAGCGTAGGGGAGTTAGGCTATGGCTACACCTTC
CASSVGELGYGYTF
>TRBJ1-5|few|TRBV19|-
TGTGCCAGTAGTGAACAGGGTTCAGGTCAGCCCCAGCATTTT
CASSEQGSGQPQHF
>TRBJ2-3|-|TRBV7-9|-
TGTGCCAGCAGCTCCTGGACAAGCACAGATACGCAGTATTTT
CASSSWTSTDTQYF
>TRBJ1-1|-|TRBV29-1|-
TGCAGCGTCGGACAGACTCTGAACACTGAAGCTTTCTTT
CSVGQTLNTEAFF
>TRBJ1-1|-|TRBV6-1|-
TGTGCCAGCAGTTCGATCGACAAGAACACTGAAGCTTTCTTT
CASSSIDKNTEAFF
>TRBJ2-7|-|TRBV9|-
TGTGCCAGCAGCGTAGCGGCAGGGGTTTCCTACGAGCAGTACTTC
CASSVAAGVSYEQYF
>TRBJ2-1|-|TRBV2|TRBD2
TGTGCCAGCTCCGGGACTAGCGGGGGGTGGGGTTACAATGAGCAGTTCTTC
CASSGTSGGWGYNEQFF
>TRBJ1-2|-|TRBV6-2/TRBV6-3|TRBD1
TGTGCCAGCAGTTACTCGTCGGCAGGGGGCAGCTATGGCTACACCTTC
CASSYSSAGGSYGYTF
>TRBJ2-1|-|TRBV7-7|-
TGTGCCAGCAGCTTAGGGTCAGCCGCTAGCAATGAGCAGTTCTTC
CASSLGSAASNEQFF
>TRBJ2-2|-|TRBV9|-
TGTGCCAGCAGAATGGCAGCGAACACCGGGGAGCTGTTTTTT
CASRMAANTGELFF
>TRBJ1-4|-|TRBV6-5|TRBD1
TGTGCCAGCAGTTTAACAGGGGACAGAGAAAAACTGTTTTTT
CASSLTGDREKLFF
>TRBJ1-1|once|TRBV27|-
TGTGCCAGCAGTTTAAGATTGTCCAGGGAAGTAATAGATGAAGCTTTCTTT
CASSLRLSREVIDEAFF
>TRBJ2-5|-|TRBV28|TRBD1
TGTGCCAGCAGTCCACACAGGGGGCTAAAGACCCAGTACTTC
CASSPHRGLKTQYF
>TRBJ2-2|-|TRBV2|-
TGTGCCAGCACGTCAATGGGTACAGTCATGGGGGAGCTGTTTTTT
CASTSMGTVMGELFF
>TRBJ1-2|-|TRBV7-9|-
TGTGCCAGCAGCTTAGAGGGGAACAGTGGCTACACCTTC
CASSLEGNSGYTF
>TRBJ1-4|-|TRBV19|-
TGTGCCAGTGACCAAGGGCAGGGGCAAGAAAAACTGTTTTTT
CASDQGQGQEKLFF
>TRBJ1-4|-|TRBV12-3/TRBV12-4|-
TGTGCCAGCAGTTTAATAGGGGATGAAAAACTGTTTTTT
CASSLIGDEKLFF
>TRBJ1-4|few|TRBV12-5|-
TGTGCTAGTGGTGCGGGACGTCGGGAAAAACTGTTTTTT
CASGAGRREKLFF
>TRBJ2-5|-|TRBV19|TRBD2
TGTGCCAGTAGTATGGGCCTGCGGACTAGCGGGACCCGCCAAGAGACCCAGTACTTC
CASSMGLRTSGTRQETQYF
>TRBJ2-1|-|TRBV19|-
TGTGCCAGTAGTATAGGGCCCCGGGGGACCAACAATGAGCAGTTCTTC
CASSIGPRGTNNEQFF
>TRBJ1-1|-|TRBV9|-
TGTGCCAGCAGCGTAGTGGGCGCGGGCACTGAAGCTTTCTTT
CASSVVGAGTEAFF
>TRBJ1-2|-|TRBV3-1/TRBV3-2|TRBD1
TGTGCCAGCAGCCAAGATCGACAGGGGATCTATGGCTACACCTTC
CASSQDRQGIYGYTF
>TRBJ1-3|-|TRBV19|-
TGTGCCAGCCAACCCAGGGGCTCTGGAAACACCATATATTTT
CASQPRGSGNTIYF
>TRBJ1-5|-|TRBV19|-
TGTGCCAGTAGTATTAGGACAGTCAATCAGCCCCAGCATTTT
CASSIRTVNQPQHF
>TRBJ2-7|-|TRBV10-3|-
TGTGCCATCAGTGAGTCCCAGGGTAGGATGGCTTACGAGCAGTACTTC
CAISESQGRMAYEQYF
>TRBJ2-7|-|TRBV4-3|TRBD2
TGCGCCAGCAGCCGTAGCGGGTCCTCCTATTCCTACGAGCAGTACTTC
CASSRSGSSYSYEQYF
>TRBJ1-5|few|TRBV6-2/TRBV6-3|-
TGTGCCAGCAGTACAGGGTCCACCAGTCAGCCCCAGCATTTT
CASSTGSTSQPQHF
>TRBJ1-5|-|TRBV7-2|-
TGTGCCAGCAGCGGGCAGTTCAATCAGCCCCAGCATTTT
CASSGQFNQPQHF
>TRBJ2-7|-|TRBV18|-
TGTGCCAGCTCACACACAGGGTATCTCCCCTACGAGCAGTACTTC
CASSHTGYLPYEQYF
>TRBJ2-2|-|TRBV10-1|TRBD1
TGCGCCAGCAGTCCGACAGGGGAAGGCGGGGAGCTGTTTTTT
CASSPTGEGGELFF
>TRBJ1-4|many|TRBV19|TRBD1
TGTGCCAGTAGTAGTAAAGGGACAGTGAATGAAAAACTGTTTTTT
CASSSKGTVNEKLFF
>TRBJ1-4|-|TRBV4-3|TRBD1
TGCGCCAGCAGCCGAGTAGGGACAGGGGTTGAAAAACTGTTTTTT
CASSRVGTGVEKLFF
>TRBJ1-4|-|TRBV6-2/TRBV6-3|-
TGTGCCAGCAGTTACCCCGAAGCTCAACTGTTTTTT
CASSYPEAQLFF